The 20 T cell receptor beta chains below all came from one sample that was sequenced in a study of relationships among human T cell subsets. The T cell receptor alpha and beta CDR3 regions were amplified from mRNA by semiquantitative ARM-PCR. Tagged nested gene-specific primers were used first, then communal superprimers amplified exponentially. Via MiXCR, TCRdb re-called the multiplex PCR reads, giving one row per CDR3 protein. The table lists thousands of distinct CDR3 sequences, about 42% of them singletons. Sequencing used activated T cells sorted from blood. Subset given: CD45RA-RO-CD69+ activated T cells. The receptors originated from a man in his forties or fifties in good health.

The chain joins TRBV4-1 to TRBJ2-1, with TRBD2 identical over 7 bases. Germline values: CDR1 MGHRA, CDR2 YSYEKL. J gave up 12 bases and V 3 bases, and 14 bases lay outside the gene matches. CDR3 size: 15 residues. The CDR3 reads CASSQGTGTPGGQFF. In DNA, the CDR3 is TGCGCCAGCAGCCAGGGAACCGGGACCCCGGGGGGGCAGTTCTTC.

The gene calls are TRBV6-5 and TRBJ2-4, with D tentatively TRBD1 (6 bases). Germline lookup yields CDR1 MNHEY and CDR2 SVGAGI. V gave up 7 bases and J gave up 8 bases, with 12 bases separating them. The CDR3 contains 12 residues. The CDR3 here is CASKYRDHIQYF. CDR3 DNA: TGTGCCAGCAAATACAGGGATCACATTCAGTACTTC.

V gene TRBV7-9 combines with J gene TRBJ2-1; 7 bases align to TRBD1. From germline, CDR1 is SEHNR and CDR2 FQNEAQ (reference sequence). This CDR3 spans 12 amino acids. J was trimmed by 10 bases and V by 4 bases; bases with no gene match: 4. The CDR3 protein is CASSSRQGEQFF. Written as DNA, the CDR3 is TGTGCCAGCAGCTCACGACAGGGCGAGCAGTTCTTC.

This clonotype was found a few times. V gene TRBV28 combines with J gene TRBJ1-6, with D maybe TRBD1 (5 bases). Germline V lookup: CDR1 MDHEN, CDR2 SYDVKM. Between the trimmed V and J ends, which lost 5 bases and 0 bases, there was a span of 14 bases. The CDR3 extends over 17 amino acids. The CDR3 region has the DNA TGTGCCAGCAGTGAGGGACTTTCCGTCTCCTATAATTCACCCCTCCACTTT. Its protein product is CASSEGLSVSYNSPLHF.

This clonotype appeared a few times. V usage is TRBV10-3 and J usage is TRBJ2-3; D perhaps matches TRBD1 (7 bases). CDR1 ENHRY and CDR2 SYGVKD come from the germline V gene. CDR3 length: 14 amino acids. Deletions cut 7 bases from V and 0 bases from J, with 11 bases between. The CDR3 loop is CAITGGGSTDTQYF. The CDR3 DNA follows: TGTGCCATCACTGGAGGGGGCAGCACAGATACGCAGTATTTT.

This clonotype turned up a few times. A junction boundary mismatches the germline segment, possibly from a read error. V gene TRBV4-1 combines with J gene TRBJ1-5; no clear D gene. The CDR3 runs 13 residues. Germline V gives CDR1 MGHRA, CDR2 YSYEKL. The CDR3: CASSRAPNEPRHF. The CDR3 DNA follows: TGCGCCAGCAGCCGGGCCCCGAACGAGCCCCGGCATTTT.

The CDR3 region is CAWELDRYTGELFF. As DNA, the CDR3 is TGTGCCTGGGAACTGGACAGATACACCGGGGAGCTGTTTTTT. This rearrangement joins TRBV30 to TRBJ2-2, with a possible D match to TRBD1 (6 bases). The CDR3 length is 14 residues. Germline V gene lookup returns CDR1 GTSNPN and CDR2 SVGIG (reference sequence). The V gene lost 5 bases and the J gene lost 3 bases, with 13 bases spanning the gap.

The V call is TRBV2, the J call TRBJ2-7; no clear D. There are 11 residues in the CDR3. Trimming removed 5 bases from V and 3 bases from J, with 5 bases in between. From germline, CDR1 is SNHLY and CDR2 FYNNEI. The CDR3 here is CASSNIYEQYF. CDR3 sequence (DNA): TGTGCCAGCAGTAACATCTACGAGCAGTACTTC.

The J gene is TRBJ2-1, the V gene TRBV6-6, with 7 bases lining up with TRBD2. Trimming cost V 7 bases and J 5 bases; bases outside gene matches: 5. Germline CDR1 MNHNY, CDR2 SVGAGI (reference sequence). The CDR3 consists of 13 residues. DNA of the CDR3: TGTGCCAGCACCAGAAGCGGGGACAATGAGCAGTTCTTC. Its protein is CASTRSGDNEQFF.

The CDR3 loop is CASSLRGDYEQYF. The CDR3, as DNA: TGTGCCAGCAGTTTACGCGGGGACTACGAGCAGTACTTC. The chain uses TRBV27 and TRBJ2-7, with D possibly matching TRBD2 (6 bases). V was trimmed by 2 bases and J by 3 bases, leaving 8 bases between them. From germline, CDR1 is MNHEY and CDR2 SMNVEV (reference sequence). The CDR3 consists of 13 residues.

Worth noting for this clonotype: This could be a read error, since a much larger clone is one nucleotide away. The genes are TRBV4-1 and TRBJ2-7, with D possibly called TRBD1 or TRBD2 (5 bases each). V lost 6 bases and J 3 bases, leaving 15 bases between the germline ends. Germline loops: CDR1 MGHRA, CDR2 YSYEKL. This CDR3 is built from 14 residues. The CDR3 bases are TGCGCCAGCAGGCAGCCCGGGACGGTCTACGAGCAGTACTTC. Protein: CASRQPGTVYEQYF.

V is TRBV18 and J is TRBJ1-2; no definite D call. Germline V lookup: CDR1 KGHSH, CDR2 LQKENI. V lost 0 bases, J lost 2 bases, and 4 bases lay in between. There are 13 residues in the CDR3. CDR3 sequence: CASSPPQNYGYTF. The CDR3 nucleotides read TGTGCCAGCTCACCACCCCAGAACTATGGCTACACCTTC.

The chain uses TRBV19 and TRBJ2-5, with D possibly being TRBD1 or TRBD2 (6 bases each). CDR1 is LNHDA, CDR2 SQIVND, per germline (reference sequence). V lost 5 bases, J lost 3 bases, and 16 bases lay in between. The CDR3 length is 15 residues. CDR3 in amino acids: CASSVRDTGEETQYF. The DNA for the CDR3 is TGTGCCAGTAGTGTGCGGGACACCGGGGAAGAGACCCAGTACTTC.

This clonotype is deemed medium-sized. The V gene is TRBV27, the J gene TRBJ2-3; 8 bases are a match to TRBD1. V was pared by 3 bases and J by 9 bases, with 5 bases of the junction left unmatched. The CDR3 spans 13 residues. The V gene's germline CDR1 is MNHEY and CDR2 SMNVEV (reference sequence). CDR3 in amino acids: CASSFTGQETQYF. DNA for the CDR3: TGTGCCAGCAGTTTTACGGGACAGGAGACGCAGTATTTT.

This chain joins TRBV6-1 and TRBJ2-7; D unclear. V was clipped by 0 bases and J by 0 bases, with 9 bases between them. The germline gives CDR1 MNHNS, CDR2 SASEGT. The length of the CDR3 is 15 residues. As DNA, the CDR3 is TGTGCCAGCAGTGAAGCGGCGAGTAGCTCCTACGAGCAGTACTTC. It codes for CASSEAASSSYEQYF.

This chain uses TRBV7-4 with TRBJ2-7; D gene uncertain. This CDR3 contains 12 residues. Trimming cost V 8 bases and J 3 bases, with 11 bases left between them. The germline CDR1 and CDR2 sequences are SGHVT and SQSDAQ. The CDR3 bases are TGTGCCAGCCAAAAGACCGTCTACGAGCAGTACTTC. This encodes CASQKTVYEQYF.

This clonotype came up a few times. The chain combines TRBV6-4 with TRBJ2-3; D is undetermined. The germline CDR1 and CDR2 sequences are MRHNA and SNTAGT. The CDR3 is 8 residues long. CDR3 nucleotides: TGTACGAGGGATACGCAGTATTTT. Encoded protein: CTRDTQYF.

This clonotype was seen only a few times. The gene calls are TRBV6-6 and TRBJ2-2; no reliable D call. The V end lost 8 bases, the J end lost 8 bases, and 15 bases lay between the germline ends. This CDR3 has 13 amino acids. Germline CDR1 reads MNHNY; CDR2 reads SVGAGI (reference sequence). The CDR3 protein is CASSVNRGGELFF. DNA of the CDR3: TGTGCCAGCTCCGTAAATCGCGGTGGGGAGCTGTTTTTT.

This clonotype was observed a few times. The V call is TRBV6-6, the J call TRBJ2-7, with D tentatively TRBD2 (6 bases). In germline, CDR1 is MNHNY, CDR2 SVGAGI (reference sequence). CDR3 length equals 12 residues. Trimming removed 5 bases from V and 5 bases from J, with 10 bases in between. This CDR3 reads CASSLAGNEQYF. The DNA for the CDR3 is TGTGCCAGCAGTCTCGCGGGAAACGAGCAGTACTTC.

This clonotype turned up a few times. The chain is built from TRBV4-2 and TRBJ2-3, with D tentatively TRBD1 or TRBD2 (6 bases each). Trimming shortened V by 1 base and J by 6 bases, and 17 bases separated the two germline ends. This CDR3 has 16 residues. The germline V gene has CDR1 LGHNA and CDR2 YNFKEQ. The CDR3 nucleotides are TGTGCCAGCAGCCAAGGGGGGCTTGAAGGGGGGGATACGCAGTATTTT. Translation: CASSQGGLEGGDTQYF.